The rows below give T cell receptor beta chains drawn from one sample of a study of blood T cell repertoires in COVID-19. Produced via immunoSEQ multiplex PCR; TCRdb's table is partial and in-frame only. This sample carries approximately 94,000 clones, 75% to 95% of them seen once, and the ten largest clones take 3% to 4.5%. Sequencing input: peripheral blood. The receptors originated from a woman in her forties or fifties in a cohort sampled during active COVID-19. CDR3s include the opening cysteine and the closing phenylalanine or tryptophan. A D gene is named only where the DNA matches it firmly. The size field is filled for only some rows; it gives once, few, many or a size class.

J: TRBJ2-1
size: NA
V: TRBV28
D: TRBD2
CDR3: CASSRPGLAGGNEQFF
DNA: TGTGCCAGCAGCAGACCGGGACTAGCGGGAGGGAATGAGCAGTTCTTC

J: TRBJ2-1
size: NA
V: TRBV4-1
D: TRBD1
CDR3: CASSQGLRDRRYNEQFF
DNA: TGCGCCAGCAGCCAAGGTCTTCGGGACAGACGATACAATGAGCAGTTCTTC

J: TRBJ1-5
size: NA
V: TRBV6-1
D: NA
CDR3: CASSEAGGISGNQPQHF
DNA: TGTGCCAGCAGTGAAGCAGGAGGCATTTCTGGCAATCAGCCCCAGCATTTT

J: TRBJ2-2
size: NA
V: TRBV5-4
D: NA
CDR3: CASSLDRTNTGELFF
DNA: TGTGCCAGCAGCTTGGACAGGACAAACACCGGGGAGCTGTTTTTT

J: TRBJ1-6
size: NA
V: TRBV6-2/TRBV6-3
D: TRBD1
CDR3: CASSYPPGTVGGSPLHF
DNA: TGTGCCAGCAGTTACCCTCCCGGGACAGTGGGTGGTTCACCCCTCCACTTT

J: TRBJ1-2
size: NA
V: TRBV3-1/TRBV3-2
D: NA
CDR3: CASSQGQGLGYGYTF
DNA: TGTGCCAGCAGCCAAGGGCAGGGCCTGGGCTATGGCTACACCTTC

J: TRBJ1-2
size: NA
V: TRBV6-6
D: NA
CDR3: CASSYSQGLDGYTF
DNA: TGTGCCAGCAGTTACTCTCAGGGTCTGGATGGCTACACCTTC

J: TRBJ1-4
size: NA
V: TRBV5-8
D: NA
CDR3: CASSRDITNEKLFF
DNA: TGTGCCAGCAGCCGGGACATAACTAATGAAAAACTGTTTTTT

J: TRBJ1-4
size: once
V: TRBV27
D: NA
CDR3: CASSFRTTEKLFF
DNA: TGTGCCAGCAGTTTCAGAACAACTGAAAAACTGTTTTTT

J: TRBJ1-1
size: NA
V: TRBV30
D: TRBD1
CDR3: CAFPGQTNTEAFF
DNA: TGTGCCTTTCCGGGACAGACGAACACTGAAGCTTTCTTT

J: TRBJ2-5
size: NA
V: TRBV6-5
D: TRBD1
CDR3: CASSSTGTGNQETQYF
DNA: TGTGCCAGCAGTTCTACCGGGACAGGGAACCAAGAGACCCAGTACTTC

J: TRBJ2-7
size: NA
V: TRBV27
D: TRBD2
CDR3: CATWGQLGREPYEQYF
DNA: TGTGCCACCTGGGGCCAACTAGGGCGGGAGCCCTACGAGCAGTACTTC

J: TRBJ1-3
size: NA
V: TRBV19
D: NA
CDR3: CASHRDTLSGNTIYF
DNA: TGTGCCAGCCACAGGGACACCCTCTCTGGAAACACCATATATTTT

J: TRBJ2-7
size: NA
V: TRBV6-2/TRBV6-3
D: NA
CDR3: CASSYGQTYEQYF
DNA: TGTGCCAGCAGTTACGGGCAGACCTACGAGCAGTACTTC

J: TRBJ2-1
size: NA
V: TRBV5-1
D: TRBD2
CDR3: CASSLTSGRAGNEQFF
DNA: TGCGCCAGCAGCTTAACTAGCGGGAGGGCAGGGAATGAGCAGTTCTTC

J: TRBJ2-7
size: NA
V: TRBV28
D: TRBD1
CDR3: CASTFTGRGQGLYEQYF
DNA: TGTGCCAGCACCTTTACCGGTCGGGGACAGGGACTTTACGAGCAGTACTTC

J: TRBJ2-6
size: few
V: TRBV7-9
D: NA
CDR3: CASSSSESGANVLTF
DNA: TGTGCCAGCAGCTCCAGTGAATCTGGGGCCAACGTCCTGACTTTC

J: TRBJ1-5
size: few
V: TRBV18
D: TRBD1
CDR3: CASSPPNRGHRSNQPQHF
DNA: TGTGCCAGCTCACCCCCGAACAGGGGACATCGTAGCAATCAGCCCCAGCATTTT

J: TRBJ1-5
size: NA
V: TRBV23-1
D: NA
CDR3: CASLNQPQHF
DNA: TGCGCCAGCCTTAATCAGCCCCAGCATTTT

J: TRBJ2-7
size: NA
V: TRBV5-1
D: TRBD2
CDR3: CASSLRLAGTYEQYF
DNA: TGCGCCAGCAGCTTGCGACTAGCGGGCACCTACGAGCAGTACTTC

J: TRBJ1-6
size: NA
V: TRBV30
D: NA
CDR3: CAWSVAGNSPLHF
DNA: TGTGCCTGGAGTGTAGCGGGGAATTCACCCCTCCACTTT

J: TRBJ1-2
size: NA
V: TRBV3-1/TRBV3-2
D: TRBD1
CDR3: CASSQDLQGRRDGYTF
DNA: TGTGCCAGCAGCCAAGATTTACAGGGGAGAAGAGATGGCTACACCTTC

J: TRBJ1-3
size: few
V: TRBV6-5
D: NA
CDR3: CASTLSTGGNTIYF
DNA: TGTGCCAGCACCTTGTCTACGGGGGGAAACACCATATATTTT

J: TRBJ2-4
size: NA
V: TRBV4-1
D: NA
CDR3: CASSQGSNLAKNIQYF
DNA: TGCGCCAGCAGCCAAGGGAGTAACCTAGCCAAAAACATTCAGTACTTC

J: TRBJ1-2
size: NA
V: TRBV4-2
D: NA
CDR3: CASSQDRGGIGGYTF
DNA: TGTGCCAGCAGCCAAGATAGGGGCGGGATAGGCGGCTACACCTTC

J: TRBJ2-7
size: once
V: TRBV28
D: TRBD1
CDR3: CASSLSYPLGYRGSLEQYF
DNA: TGTGCCAGCAGTTTATCATACCCGTTAGGTTACAGGGGATCCCTCGAGCAGTACTTC

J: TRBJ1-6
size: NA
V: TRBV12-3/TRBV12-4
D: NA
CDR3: CATRQEGLSPLHF
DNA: TGTGCCACCCGTCAGGAGGGACTTTCACCCCTCCACTTT

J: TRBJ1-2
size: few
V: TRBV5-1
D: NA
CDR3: CASTATGPSNYGYTF
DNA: TGCGCCAGCACCGCGACAGGACCCTCTAACTATGGCTACACCTTC

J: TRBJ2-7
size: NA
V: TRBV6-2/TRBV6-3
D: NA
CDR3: CASSQAAGIHYEQYF
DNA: TGTGCCAGCAGTCAAGCAGCAGGGATTCACTACGAGCAGTACTTC